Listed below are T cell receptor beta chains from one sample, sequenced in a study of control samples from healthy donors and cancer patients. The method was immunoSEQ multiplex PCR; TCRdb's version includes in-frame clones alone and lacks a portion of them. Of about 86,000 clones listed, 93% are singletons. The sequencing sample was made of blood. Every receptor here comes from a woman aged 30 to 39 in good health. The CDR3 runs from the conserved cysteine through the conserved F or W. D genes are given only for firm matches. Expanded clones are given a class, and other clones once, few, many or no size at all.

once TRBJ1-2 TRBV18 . TGTGCCAGCTCACCACCGGCCAGCCTCTCTGGCTATGGCTACACCTTC CASSPPASLSGYGYTF
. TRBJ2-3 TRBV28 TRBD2 TGTGCCAGCACATCCGGTGAGGTACTAGCGGGCTCGAGCACAGATACGCAGTATTTT CASTSGEVLAGSSTDTQYF
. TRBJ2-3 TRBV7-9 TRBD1 TGTGCCAGCAGCTTCGACAGGGGCCGCACAGATACGCAGTATTTT CASSFDRGRTDTQYF
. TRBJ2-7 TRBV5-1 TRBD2 TGCGCCAGCAGCTTGGATACTAGCGGGGTCTACGAGCAGTACTTC CASSLDTSGVYEQYF
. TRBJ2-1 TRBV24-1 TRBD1 TGTGCCACCAGTGAAGGGAACAGGGGGCGAGGCTACGGCGATGAGCAGTTCTTC CATSEGNRGRGYGDEQFF
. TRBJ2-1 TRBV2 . TGTGCCAGGAGCTCGACAGAGAGCTCCTACAATGAGCAGTTCTTC CARSSTESSYNEQFF
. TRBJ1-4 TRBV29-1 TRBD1 TGCAGCGTTGCGTACAGGGGTCACGAAAAACTGTTTTTT CSVAYRGHEKLFF
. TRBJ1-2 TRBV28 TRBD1 TGTGCCAGCACAAGGACAGGGGCTACCTATGGCTACACCTTC CASTRTGATYGYTF
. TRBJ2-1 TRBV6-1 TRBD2 TGTGCCAGCAGTGAGGCGGGACTAGATTACAATGAGCAGTTCTTC CASSEAGLDYNEQFF
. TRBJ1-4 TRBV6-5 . TGTGCCAGCAGCCGGGAAGGGGGAGGGCCTGAAAAACTGTTTTTT CASSREGGGPEKLFF
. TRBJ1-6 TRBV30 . TGTGCCTGGAGTGTACAGCGGACAGCCACCTTTAATAATTCACCCCTCCACTTT CAWSVQRTATFNNSPLHF
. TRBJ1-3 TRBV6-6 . TGTGCCAGCAGTTACCCGCTCGGGGGGGGAAACACCATATATTTT CASSYPLGGGNTIYF
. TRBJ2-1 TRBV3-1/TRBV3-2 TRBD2 TGTGCCAGCAGCCAATACAGCGGGAGGGCCGGGTATGAGCAGTTCTTC CASSQYSGRAGYEQFF
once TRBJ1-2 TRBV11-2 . TGTGCCAGCAGCTCACCCCGGAGGGGGGCTGGCTACACCTTC CASSSPRRGAGYTF
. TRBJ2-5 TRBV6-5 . TGTGCCAGCAGTTACTGGGGGCGAGAGACCCAGTACTTC CASSYWGRETQYF
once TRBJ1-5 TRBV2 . TGTGCCAGCACAGACGGGACACCTAGCAATCAGCCCCAGCATTTT CASTDGTPSNQPQHF
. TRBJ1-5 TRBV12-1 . TGTGCCAGCAGCTTTGGGGACAGGGATGGCAATCAGCCCCAGCATTTT CASSFGDRDGNQPQHF
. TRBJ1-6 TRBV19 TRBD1 TGTGCCAGTAGTCAGACAGGGTTCGGTTCACCCCTCCACTTT CASSQTGFGSPLHF
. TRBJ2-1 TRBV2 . TGTGCCAGCAGTGAAGGTTCGAGCTCCTACAATGAGCAGTTCTTC CASSEGSSSYNEQFF